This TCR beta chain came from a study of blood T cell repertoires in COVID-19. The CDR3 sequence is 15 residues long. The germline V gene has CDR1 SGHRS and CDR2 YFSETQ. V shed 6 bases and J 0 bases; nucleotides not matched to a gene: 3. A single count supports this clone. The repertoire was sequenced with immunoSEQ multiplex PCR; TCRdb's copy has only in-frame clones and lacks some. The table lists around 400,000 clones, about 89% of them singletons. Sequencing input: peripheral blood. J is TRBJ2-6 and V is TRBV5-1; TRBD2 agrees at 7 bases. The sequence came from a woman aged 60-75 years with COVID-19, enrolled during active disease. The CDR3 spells CASNPGGSGANVLTF. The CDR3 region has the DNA TGCGCCAGCAACCCGGGGGGCTCTGGGGCCAACGTCCTGACTTTC.